The 18 T cell receptor beta chains below were found in one sample sequenced in a study of cytomegalovirus exposure and HLA in healthy donors. Amplification used 60 Vbeta primers and 13 Jbeta primers. Assay: immunoSEQ multiplex PCR; the TCRdb copy retains only in-frame clones and omits some. The sample has more than 60,000 clones, around 80% seen once. The specimen was PBMCs. The receptors derive from an older man in good health and CMV-seropositive.

The CDR3 nucleotides are TGTGCCAGCAGCTTGTATGAGGGCTACACCTTC. Residues: CASSLYEGYTF. The chain carries TRBV5-6 and TRBJ1-2; D is unclear. The V gene's germline CDR1 is SGHDT and CDR2 YYEEEE. The CDR3 extends over 11 amino acids. Trimming shortened V by 1 base and J by 8 bases, and 6 bases separated the two germline ends. Together with reference TRBV5-6 and TRBJ1-2, the CDR3 gives the full variable domain: DAGVTQSPTHLIKTRGQQVTLRCSPKSGHDTVSWYQQALGQGPQFIFQYYEEEERQRGNFPDRFSGHQFPNYSSELNVNALLLGDSALYLCASSLYEGYTFGSGTRLTVV.

V and J are TRBV7-8 and TRBJ2-1, with TRBD2 as a possible D gene (6 bases). The CDR3 runs 15 residues. CDR1 is SGHVS and CDR2 is FQNEAQ in the germline V gene. V shed 1 base and J shed 5 bases, with 12 bases lying between them. The chain's CDR3 is CASSLGQGGDNEQFF. As DNA, the CDR3 is TGTGCCAGCAGCTTAGGGCAGGGAGGCGACAATGAGCAGTTCTTC.

V usage is TRBV29-1 and J usage is TRBJ2-7; TRBD1 aligns across 12 bases. Trimming at V came to 0 bases and at J to 7 bases, leaving 13 bases not matched to a gene. The length of the CDR3 is 17 residues. Germline loops: CDR1 SQVTM, CDR2 ANQGSEA. The CDR3 DNA is TGCAGCGTTGAAGATGGCGGGTCGGGACAGGGGGCGAAGGAGCAGTACTTC. Amino acids: CSVEDGGSGQGAKEQYF.

This clone was seen a few times. The chain is built from TRBV11-3 and TRBJ2-2, with TRBD1 identical over 7 bases. Germline values: CDR1 SGHNT, CDR2 YENEEA. The CDR3 contains 16 residues. V dropped 4 bases and J dropped 3; count of bases not matched to a gene: 8. This chain's CDR3 is CASSSHSQGYTGELFF. CDR3 bases: TGTGCCAGCAGCTCCCACTCACAGGGGTACACCGGGGAGCTGTTTTTT.

The genes are TRBV18 and TRBJ2-7; D perhaps matches TRBD1 (6 bases). V lost 3 bases and J lost 0, with 12 bases in between. This CDR3 region has 15 residues. Per the germline V gene, CDR1 is KGHSH and CDR2 is LQKENI. The CDR3 protein is CASSPDRTLSYEQYF. CDR3 DNA sequence: TGTGCCAGCTCACCTGACAGGACCCTCTCCTACGAGCAGTACTTC.

The chain recombines TRBV6-6 with TRBJ2-7; 8 nucleotides agree with TRBD1. Germline CDR1 and CDR2: MNHNY and SVGAGI (reference sequence). With V trimmed by 7 bases and J by 5 bases, 10 bases remained unmatched. The CDR3 runs to 14 residues. CDR3 nucleotide sequence: TGTGCCAGCAATACCGGGACAGGCAGCAACGAGCAGTACTTC. Translating it yields CASNTGTGSNEQYF.

The rearrangement links TRBV18 to TRBJ1-1, with D hard to call. Germline CDR1 and CDR2: KGHSH and LQKENI. V was cut by 3 bases and J by 7 bases, with 9 bases left in between. The CDR3 contains 12 residues. CDR3 in amino acids: CASSPSLVEAFF. The CDR3 DNA sequence: TGTGCCAGCTCACCCAGTCTAGTTGAAGCTTTCTTT.

The rearrangement uses TRBV11-2 and TRBJ2-7; perhaps TRBD1 as D (8 bases). Trimming removed 5 bases from V and 1 base from J, with 15 bases in between. This CDR3 is 15 amino acids long. Germline lookup yields CDR1 SGHAT and CDR2 FQNNGV. The CDR3 bases are TGTGCCAGCAGCCCACAGGGGGGGATTTCCTACGAGCAGTACTTC. It encodes CASSPQGGISYEQYF.

This rearrangement joins TRBV19 to TRBJ1-5, with 9 bases fitting TRBD1. This CDR3 has 15 amino acids. The junction had 5 bases not matched to a gene; V was cut back by 0 bases and J by 8 bases. Germline CDR1 reads LNHDA; CDR2 reads SQIVND (reference sequence). The CDR3 DNA is TGTGCCAGTAGTATAGATTTAGGACAGGGGAAGCCCCAGCATTTT. Its protein is CASSIDLGQGKPQHF.

The chain employs TRBV10-3 and TRBJ2-3; 10 positions match TRBD1. This CDR3 is 14 amino acids long. From germline, CDR1 is ENHRY and CDR2 SYGVKD. V dropped 4 bases and J dropped 3; count of bases not matched to a gene: 1. The CDR3 sequence: CAISGQGATDTQYF. Written as DNA, the CDR3 is TGTGCCATCAGTGGACAGGGGGCAACAGATACGCAGTATTTT.

The chain employs TRBV5-8 and TRBJ2-1, with 10 bases identical to TRBD1. The length of the CDR3 is 15 residues. From germline, CDR1 is SGHTS and CDR2 YDEGEE. V lost 3 bases to trimming and J lost 9 bases; unmatched junction nucleotides: 9. The CDR3: CASSSTGTGVSEQFF. CDR3 sequence (DNA): TGTGCCAGCAGCTCTACCGGGACAGGGGTCAGTGAGCAGTTCTTC.

There are a few counts of this clone. This rearrangement joins TRBV19 to TRBJ1-5; possibly TRBD1 for D (5 bases). The germline CDR1 and CDR2 sequences are LNHDA and SQIVND (reference sequence). This CDR3 has 13 residues. V dropped 3 bases and J dropped 3 bases, with 6 bases sitting between them. CDR3 sequence (DNA): TGTGCCAGTAGTATGACAGTCAATCAGCCCCAGCATTTT. Translated, it gives CASSMTVNQPQHF.

V gene TRBV7-3 combines with J gene TRBJ2-1; TRBD2 is a possible D gene (7 bases). This CDR3 has 15 residues. Germline CDR1 is SGHTA and CDR2 is FQGTGA. V lost 2 bases to trimming and J lost 6 bases, with 14 bases between them. The CDR3 DNA is TGTGCCAGCAGCTTAGTGGGGGGGGGCCTCAATGAGCAGTTCTTC. Encoded protein: CASSLVGGGLNEQFF.

Notes on this clone: Other nucleotide sequences in the sample specify the same CDR3. The chain employs TRBV5-1 and TRBJ1-4; D possibly corresponds to TRBD1 (5 bases). CDR3 length equals 14 residues. V was trimmed by 2 bases and J by 8 bases, leaving 13 bases between them. Germline V gene sequence: CDR1 SGHRS, CDR2 YFSETQ. The CDR3 sequence is CASSFGQGGEKLFF. CDR3 coding DNA: TGCGCCAGCAGCTTTGGTCAGGGTGGGGAAAAACTGTTTTTT.

This chain connects TRBV29-1 to TRBJ2-5; D is unresolved. The CDR3 is made up of 10 amino acids. V was clipped by 2 bases and J by 7 bases, with 5 bases between them. Germline V gives CDR1 SQVTM, CDR2 ANQGSEA. CDR3 nucleotide sequence: TGCAGCGTTGAATCGGTGACCCAGTACTTC. Encoded protein: CSVESVTQYF.

Here the CDR3 reads CASSSQTGNEQYF. CDR3 nucleotide sequence: TGCGCCAGCAGCTCCCAGACAGGGAACGAGCAGTACTTC. This chain links TRBV5-1 with TRBJ2-7; 7 bases are a match to TRBD1. CDR3 length: 13 amino acids. The germline V gene encodes CDR1 SGHRS and CDR2 YFSETQ. V shed 3 bases and J 5 bases; nucleotides not matched to a gene: 5.

CDR3 loop: CAWSVQGGSGANVLTF. The CDR3 coding sequence is TGTGCCTGGAGTGTACAAGGAGGATCTGGGGCCAACGTCCTGACTTTC. J is TRBJ2-6 and V is TRBV30; weak D call: TRBD2 (5 bases). From germline, CDR1 is GTSNPN and CDR2 SVGIG (reference sequence). CDR3 length: 16 residues. Trimming left V 0 bases short and J 1 base short, with 10 bases between.

This sequence joins TRBV28 and TRBJ2-7; 11 bases are shared with TRBD2. V was clipped by 6 bases and J by 2 bases; unmatched bases: 6. CDR1 is MDHEN and CDR2 is SYDVKM in the germline V gene. The CDR3 contains 15 residues. CDR3 loop: CASRTSGTPPYEQYF. The CDR3 DNA is TGTGCCAGCAGGACTAGCGGGACTCCTCCCTACGAGCAGTACTTC.